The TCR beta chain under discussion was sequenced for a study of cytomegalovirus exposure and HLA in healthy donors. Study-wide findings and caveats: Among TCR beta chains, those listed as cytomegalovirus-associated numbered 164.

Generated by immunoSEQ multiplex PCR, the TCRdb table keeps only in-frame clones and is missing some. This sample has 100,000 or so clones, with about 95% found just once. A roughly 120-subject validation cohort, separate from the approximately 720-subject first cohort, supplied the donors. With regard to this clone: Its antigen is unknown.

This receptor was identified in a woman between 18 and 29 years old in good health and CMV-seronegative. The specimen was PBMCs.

CDR3 protein: CASSPATGNQPQHF. In DNA form, the CDR3 reads TGTGCCAGCTCACCCGCAACCGGGAATCAGCCCCAGCATTTT. The chain is built from TRBV18 and TRBJ1-5; no clear D. Germline V gives CDR1 KGHSH, CDR2 LQKENI. V lost 3 bases and J 4 bases, leaving 10 bases between the germline ends. The CDR3 has 14 amino acids.